This T cell receptor beta chain came from a study of CD8+ T cells in alopecia areata. Study-wide context: At a dose of 5 to 10 mg twice daily, oral tofacitinib was given to treated patients. Study-level findings and limits: Persistence during tofacitinib was seen for many expanded lesional clones in scalp and blood. Lesional scalp displayed greater clonality than normal scalp, most notably in alopecia totalis/universalis.

As to treatment: oral pan-JAK inhibitor, 5-10 mg twice daily. The study team obtained lesional scalp punch biopsies and peripheral blood from alopecia areata patients. By share, this clone ranks as large (0.1 to 1%). The target antigen is unknown. In each case, RNA was isolated and then reverse transcribed into cDNA as the sequencing template. Sequencing was performed with immunoSEQ multiplex PCR; in TCRdb, only in-frame clones are kept and a portion is missing. Here the sample spans fewer than 15,000 clones, 55% to 80% being singletons. Here the sequenced sample was skin, taken at week 4, from a patient treated with tofacitinib. The sequence was collected from a human donor with alopecia areata.

The CDR3 spells CASSEISEAFF. The CDR3 DNA follows: TGTGCCAGCAGTGAGATCTCAGAAGCTTTCTTT. The chain links TRBV2 to TRBJ1-1; no firm D call. The V gene lost 3 bases and the J gene lost 8 bases, with 7 bases spanning the gap. This CDR3 comprises 11 residues. Germline V gene lookup returns CDR1 SNHLY and CDR2 FYNNEI.